This T cell receptor beta chain was sequenced during a study of T cells in women clearing cervical HPV infection. Study-level background: Cases: HPV16-related CIN3 or worse on histology, a couple of invasive cancers. No precancer developed; the control's incident HPV16 infection cleared within 12 months.

Method: immunoSEQ multiplex PCR; TCRdb's copy keeps in-frame clones and lacks some. This table lists tens of thousands of clones. As regards this clone: Its target is unknown. The CDR3 is cut off 3 residues early in the read; its end comes from the germline J gene.

J gave up 7 bases and V 6 bases, and 5 bases lay outside the gene matches. CDR1 DFQATT and CDR2 SNEGSKA come from the germline V gene (reference sequence). The length of the CDR3 is 11 residues. HPV was found by MY09/MY11 PCR and dot-blot genotyping. Study-wide results and caveats: Repertoire richness, not evenness, was significantly elevated in CIN3+ cases versus controls.

Sequencing used blood buffy coat. The V and J genes are TRBV20-1 and TRBJ1-2; 7 bases fit TRBD1. This TCR was sampled from a woman aged 18-70 years with a cervical HPV16 infection that either progressed to CIN3+ or cleared (not recorded which). The CDR3 bases that were read are TGCAGTGCGAGCTACAGGGGTGGC. Translating gives CSASYRGG. The full CDR3 reads CSASYRGGYTF.